The 8 T cell receptor beta chains listed next were all sequenced from one sample in a study of CD8+CD57+ T cells in acquired aplastic anemia. TCR beta VDJ and CDR3 profiling used genomic DNA as template. TCRdb redid the calling of the reads with MiXCR, one entry per CDR3 protein. The data show some 200,000 distinct CDR3 sequences, approximately 60% seen once. Sequencing used sorted CD4+, CD8+, or CD8+CD57+ T cells (not recorded which) from PBMCs. These TCRs come from a human donor in good health.

The gene calls are TRBV29-1 and TRBJ2-7; the D is unclear. Germline V CDR1 and CDR2: SQVTM, ANQGSEA. CDR3 length: 13 amino acids. V was clipped by 0 bases and J by 3 bases, with 9 bases between them. The CDR3 DNA sequence: TGCAGCGTTGAAGATTTTGGTCACTACGAGCAGTACTTC. Translated, it gives CSVEDFGHYEQYF.

The rearrangement joins TRBV19 to TRBJ2-7; 11 nucleotides align to TRBD2. In germline, CDR1 is LNHDA, CDR2 SQIVND (reference sequence). Trimming removed 4 bases from V and 2 bases from J; junction bases left unmatched: 7. This CDR3 region has 16 residues. Written as DNA, the CDR3 is TGTGCCAGTAGTAGGGGGACTAGCGGAACTACCTACGAGCAGTACTTC. It encodes CASSRGTSGTTYEQYF. The full variable domain, completed using reference TRBV19 and TRBJ2-7, is DGGITQSPKYLFRKEGQNVTLSCEQNLNHDAMYWYRQDPGQGLRLIYYSQIVNDFQKGDIAEGYSVSREKKESFPLTVTSAQKNPTAFYLCASSRGTSGTTYEQYFGPGTRLTVT.

The chain's CDR3 is CASSSGLEDYEQFF. In DNA, the CDR3 is TGCGCCAGCAGCTCAGGCTTGGAGGACTACGAGCAGTTCTTC. The J gene is TRBJ2-1, the V gene TRBV4-3, with D tentatively TRBD2 (6 bases). The CDR3 length is 14 residues. The V and J ends lost 5 bases and 10 bases respectively, with 18 bases between them. Germline V gene sequence: CDR1 LGHNA, CDR2 YSLEER.

This clonotype was observed many times. The V call is TRBV6-4, the J call TRBJ2-1; 10 nucleotides match TRBD2. With 2 bases clipped from V and 1 base from J, the junction kept 2 bases outside the gene matches. The germline gives CDR1 MRHNA, CDR2 SNTAGT. This CDR3 comprises 16 residues. CDR3 nucleotide sequence: TGTGCCAGCAGTGACAAGGGACTAGCGTCCTACAATGAGCAGTTCTTC. Amino acid sequence: CASSDKGLASYNEQFF.

This sequence joins TRBV10-3 and TRBJ1-5; TRBD1 is a possible D gene (5 bases). Trimming shortened V by 0 bases and J by 5 bases, and 11 bases separated the two germline ends. The CDR3 length is 15 residues. Germline V gives CDR1 ENHRY, CDR2 SYGVKD. The chain's CDR3 is CAISESRDGHQPQHF. The CDR3 bases are TGTGCCATCAGTGAGTCCCGGGACGGACATCAGCCCCAGCATTTT.

The V call is TRBV24-1, the J call TRBJ1-5; D is possibly TRBD1 (5 bases). V lost 2 bases, J lost 5 bases, and 6 bases lay in between. CDR3 length equals 13 residues. Germline V lookup: CDR1 KGHDR, CDR2 SFDVKD. The CDR3 protein is CATSDSRDQPQHF. The CDR3 nucleotides read TGTGCCACCAGTGATTCCAGGGATCAGCCCCAGCATTTT.

The J gene is TRBJ1-1, the V gene TRBV19; D is ambiguous. This CDR3 contains 13 residues. The germline V and J ends were trimmed by 7 bases and 10 bases, with 19 bases remaining between them. The germline gives CDR1 LNHDA, CDR2 SQIVND (reference sequence). The CDR3, as DNA: TGTGCCAGTAATCCTGACGGGTATAGTGGAGCTTTCTTT. Protein: CASNPDGYSGAFF.

The chain links TRBV7-3 to TRBJ2-5; D might be TRBD2 (6 bases). V was cut by 9 bases and J by 2 bases, with 19 bases left in between. This CDR3 has 15 residues. Per germline, CDR1 SGHTA and CDR2 FQGTGA. The CDR3 reads CARSLGAGLQETQYF. In nucleotides, the CDR3 is TGTGCCAGAAGTTTAGGCGCGGGGCTACAAGAGACCCAGTACTTC.